This passage covers 28 T cell receptor beta chains from one sample sequenced in a study of technical replicates of blood from several donors. Generated by immunoSEQ multiplex PCR, the TCRdb table keeps only in-frame clones and is missing some. The table includes about 83,000 clones, around 94% detected once. The sample taken for sequencing was T cells isolated from PBMCs. Receptors were obtained from a human donor in good health.

V usage is TRBV19 and J usage is TRBJ2-5, with TRBD2 identical over 9 bases. V dropped 3 bases and J dropped 5; count of bases not matched to a gene: 4. The CDR3 loop spans 14 amino acids. Per the germline V gene, CDR1 is LNHDA and CDR2 is SQIVND (reference sequence). CDR3: CASSIIAGEETQYF. The DNA of the CDR3 is TGTGCCAGTAGTATTATAGCGGGAGAGGAGACCCAGTACTTC.

There are a few counts of this clone. The chain uses TRBV2 and TRBJ1-1, with D possibly being TRBD1 (6 bases). Germline V gene lookup returns CDR1 SNHLY and CDR2 FYNNEI. The CDR3 has 15 amino acids. V was cut by 5 bases and J by 0 bases, with 13 bases left in between. The CDR3: CASSLNRDMNTEAFF. DNA of the CDR3: TGTGCCAGCAGTCTTAACAGGGATATGAACACTGAAGCTTTCTTT.

The chain couples TRBV19 to TRBJ2-1; D is ambiguous. The V end lost 0 bases, the J end lost 1 base, and 13 bases lay between the germline ends. Germline V gene data show CDR1 as LNHDA and CDR2 as SQIVND (reference sequence). The CDR3 runs to 17 residues. The CDR3, as DNA: TGTGCCAGTAGTATAGATCCCCCTGGCAGATCCTACAATGAGCAGTTCTTC. This sequence encodes CASSIDPPGRSYNEQFF.

This sequence joins TRBV11-2 and TRBJ1-1; a weak D match, TRBD1 (6 bases). The germline CDR1 and CDR2 sequences are SGHAT and FQNNGV. Trimming stripped 5 bases from V and 6 bases from J, with 16 bases between. CDR3 size: 14 residues. CDR3: CASSLSGGTSEAFF. As DNA, the CDR3 is TGTGCCAGCAGCCTCTCCGGGGGGACATCTGAAGCTTTCTTT.

The chain combines TRBV9 with TRBJ2-3; 7 positions agree with TRBD2. The CDR3 has 15 residues. The V and J ends lost 1 base and 2 bases, in that order; junction bases with no gene match: 4. The V gene's germline CDR1 is SGDLS and CDR2 YYNGEE. The CDR3 region is CASSVSGADTDTQYF. CDR3 sequence (DNA): TGTGCCAGCAGCGTAAGCGGGGCGGACACAGATACGCAGTATTTT.

This rearrangement joins TRBV14 to TRBJ2-7; D is possibly TRBD2 (6 bases). V gave up 4 bases and J gave up 3 bases, with 10 bases separating them. The length of the CDR3 is 13 residues. Germline V gene sequence: CDR1 SGHDN, CDR2 FVKESK. CDR3 nucleotides: TGTGCCAGCAGCCCGTTAGCGGTCTACGAGCAGTACTTC. Amino acids: CASSPLAVYEQYF.

This clone appeared once. The chain links TRBV5-1 to TRBJ1-1; 9 bases map to TRBD1. The CDR3 totals 13 residues. The germline CDR1 and CDR2 sequences are SGHRS and YFSETQ. The junction had 9 bases not matched to a gene; V was cut back by 7 bases and J by 8 bases. DNA for the CDR3: TGCGCCAGCGGACAGGGGACCTCTGGGGAAGCTTTCTTT. It codes for CASGQGTSGEAFF.

The rearrangement joins TRBV5-8 to TRBJ1-2; no definite D call. This CDR3 has 12 residues. Germline values: CDR1 SGHTS, CDR2 YDEGEE. Trimming pared 4 bases from V and 1 base from J, leaving 5 bases between. The CDR3 DNA reads TGTGCCAGCAGCCCCATTAACTATGGCTACACCTTC. It yields the protein CASSPINYGYTF.

The chain combines TRBV19 with TRBJ1-5; D gene unclear. V lost 6 bases and J 4 bases, leaving 7 bases between the germline ends. Germline values: CDR1 LNHDA, CDR2 SQIVND (reference sequence). The CDR3 is 12 amino acids. Here the CDR3 DNA reads TGTGCCAGTAGCCTGTTAAATCAGCCCCAGCATTTT. Its protein is CASSLLNQPQHF.

V usage is TRBV14 and J usage is TRBJ1-3; 8 nucleotides match TRBD1. Unmatched junction bases numbered 5, after V lost 1 base and J lost 0 bases. Looked up from germline, CDR1 is SGHDN and CDR2 is FVKESK. This CDR3 has 17 residues. DNA for the CDR3: TGTGCCAGCAGCCAAGCGACAGGGGCCTTCTCTGGAAACACCATATATTTT. Translated, it gives CASSQATGAFSGNTIYF.

The V and J genes are TRBV6-5 and TRBJ2-1, with 15 bases that match TRBD2. The trim removed 5 bases at V and 7 bases at J, leaving 3 bases unmatched. The CDR3 consists of 15 residues. The germline V gene encodes CDR1 MNHEY and CDR2 SVGAGI. The CDR3 DNA follows: TGTGCCAGCAGTACAGGGACTAGCGGGAGGAATGAGCAGTTCTTC. Amino acids: CASSTGTSGRNEQFF.

The gene calls are TRBV29-1 and TRBJ2-1, with D perhaps TRBD1 (6 bases). The CDR3 has 13 amino acids. The germline gives CDR1 SQVTM, CDR2 ANQGSEA. The V gene lost 7 bases and the J gene lost 3 bases, with 13 bases spanning the gap. The CDR3 is CSGSDSLYNEQFF. CDR3 sequence (DNA): TGCAGCGGATCGGACAGCCTCTACAATGAGCAGTTCTTC.

This rearrangement joins TRBV30 to TRBJ1-5, with D unresolved. V gave up 1 base and J gave up 1 base, with 5 bases separating them. CDR1 and CDR2 (germline): GTSNPN, SVGIG (reference sequence). The CDR3 is 13 residues long. Written as DNA, the CDR3 is TGTGCCTGGAGTGAGAGGAGCAATCAGCCCCAGCATTTT. Protein sequence: CAWSERSNQPQHF.

This chain connects TRBV6-1 to TRBJ1-1; possible D gene TRBD1, 5 bases. CDR1 and CDR2 (germline): MNHNS, SASEGT. Trimming took 9 bases from V and 0 from J, leaving 14 bases between them. The CDR3 consists of 14 residues. CDR3 amino acids: CASHLLTVNTEAFF. Written as DNA, the CDR3 is TGTGCCAGTCACCTACTGACAGTGAACACTGAAGCTTTCTTT.

The rearrangement uses TRBV7-8 and TRBJ2-7, with 11 positions matching TRBD2. Unmatched junction bases numbered 13, after V lost 1 base and J lost 5 bases. CDR3 length: 18 amino acids. In germline, CDR1 is SGHVS, CDR2 FQNEAQ. CDR3 amino acids: CASSLGGTSGQSTHEQYF. Written as DNA, the CDR3 is TGTGCCAGCAGCTTAGGGGGGACTAGCGGACAATCTACACACGAGCAGTACTTC.

The chain joins TRBV15 to TRBJ2-1; unclear D gene. The V end was cut by 0 bases, the J end by 3 bases, with 6 bases between. The CDR3 runs 14 residues. Germline V gives CDR1 LNHNV, CDR2 YYDKDF (reference sequence). The CDR3 DNA is TGTGCCACCAGCAGAGAAACTCTCTACAATGAGCAGTTCTTC. This sequence encodes CATSRETLYNEQFF. Complete variable domain (other parts from reference TRBV15 and TRBJ2-1): DAMVIQNPRYQVTQFGKPVTLSCSQTLNHNVMYWYQQKSSQAPKLLFHYYDKDFNNEADTPDNFQSRRPNTSFCFLDIRSPGLGDTAMYLCATSRETLYNEQFFGPGTRLTVL.

The chain links TRBV7-9 to TRBJ1-1, with D possibly being TRBD1 (5 bases). The CDR3 covers 15 residues. V was cut by 4 bases and J by 5 bases, with 17 bases left in between. In germline, CDR1 is SEHNR, CDR2 FQNEAQ (reference sequence). Here the CDR3 reads CASSSQARGGTEAFF. Here the CDR3 DNA reads TGTGCCAGCAGCTCCCAGGCCCGCGGGGGGACTGAAGCTTTCTTT.

The chain carries TRBV6-1 and TRBJ1-1; D is ambiguous. This CDR3 has 10 amino acids. Germline V gene data show CDR1 as MNHNS and CDR2 as SASEGT. The V gene lost 9 bases and the J gene lost 5 bases, with 7 bases spanning the gap. The CDR3 nucleotides read TGTGCCAGTTCCGGGACTGAAGCTTTCTTT. Encoded protein: CASSGTEAFF.

The genes are TRBV9 and TRBJ2-5; the match to TRBD2 covers 14 bases. Per germline, CDR1 SGDLS and CDR2 YYNGEE. V dropped 0 bases and J dropped 4; count of bases not matched to a gene: 5. The CDR3 spans 17 residues. The CDR3 coding sequence is TGTGCCAGCAGCGTAGGACTAGCGGGGGGGCCGGGAGAGACCCAGTACTTC. Residues: CASSVGLAGGPGETQYF.

The CDR3 reads CSVAGGYGYTF. The CDR3 DNA sequence: TGCAGCGTTGCAGGGGGCTATGGCTACACCTTC. V is TRBV29-1 and J is TRBJ1-2; 7 bases fit TRBD1. The germline V gene encodes CDR1 SQVTM and CDR2 ANQGSEA. The CDR3 loop spans 11 amino acids. Unmatched junction bases numbered 0, after V lost 4 bases and J lost 4 bases.

V usage is TRBV5-4 and J usage is TRBJ1-5, with a possible D match to TRBD1 (6 bases). Germline lookup yields CDR1 SGHNT and CDR2 YYREEE (reference sequence). This CDR3 comprises 14 residues. Trimming removed 3 bases at V and 4 bases at J, with 11 bases between. The CDR3 loop is CASSSGQLNQPQHF. The DNA of the CDR3 is TGTGCCAGCAGCTCCGGACAGCTTAATCAGCCCCAGCATTTT.

The chain uses TRBV14 and TRBJ2-6, with 7 bases fitting TRBD2. Germline loops: CDR1 SGHDN, CDR2 FVKESK. With 1 base clipped from V and 2 bases from J, the junction kept 5 bases outside the gene matches. The CDR3 totals 17 residues. DNA of the CDR3: TGTGCCAGCAGCCAAGGGTATGGGGGGGCTGGGGCCAACGTCCTGACTTTC. Its translation: CASSQGYGGAGANVLTF.

V is TRBV27 and J is TRBJ2-7, with TRBD1 as a possible D gene (5 bases). The CDR3 sequence is 14 residues long. Germline CDR1 MNHEY, CDR2 SMNVEV (reference sequence). With 5 bases removed from V and 4 bases from J, the gap between germline ends came to 15 bases. CDR3 DNA sequence: TGTGCCAGCAGTCCCCTCACAGACAGATACGAGCAGTACTTC. Its translation is CASSPLTDRYEQYF.

This sequence joins TRBV27 and TRBJ2-7; 11 nucleotides match TRBD2. Per germline, CDR1 MNHEY and CDR2 SMNVEV (reference sequence). CDR3 size: 15 residues. Germline trimming cut 6 bases from V and 3 bases from J; bases unmatched to any gene: 7. The CDR3 reads CASSHGTSGLYEQYF. The CDR3 region has the DNA TGTGCCAGCAGCCACGGGACTAGCGGACTCTACGAGCAGTACTTC.

V usage is TRBV5-1 and J usage is TRBJ2-6; D is possibly TRBD1 (5 bases). Trimming cost V 5 bases and J 4 bases, with 10 bases left between them. Germline CDR1 reads SGHRS; CDR2 reads YFSETQ. The CDR3 has 14 amino acids. The CDR3 protein is CASRGLLGANVLTF. The CDR3 DNA is TGCGCCAGCAGGGGGCTGTTAGGGGCCAACGTCCTGACTTTC.

The rearrangement uses TRBV6-4 and TRBJ1-2; 7 nucleotides match TRBD1. The CDR3 covers 15 residues. In germline, CDR1 is MRHNA, CDR2 SNTAGT. The V and J ends lost 5 bases and 3 bases, in that order; junction bases with no gene match: 9. The CDR3 sequence: CASSPQTGVDYGYTF. In DNA, the CDR3 is TGTGCCAGCAGTCCACAAACAGGGGTCGACTATGGCTACACCTTC.

This rearrangement joins TRBV5-1 to TRBJ1-4, with D perhaps matching TRBD1 (5 bases). Germline CDR1 and CDR2: SGHRS and YFSETQ. V was cut by 3 bases and J by 1 base, with 13 bases left in between. The length of the CDR3 is 16 residues. In nucleotides, the CDR3 is TGCGCCAGCAGCTGGAGGGCGGGGGGAACTAATGAAAAACTGTTTTTT. As protein: CASSWRAGGTNEKLFF.

For the CDR3, the DNA is TGTGCCAGCAGCTTTTCAGACAGGAACTATGGCTACACCTTC. Translating it yields CASSFSDRNYGYTF. The chain is built from TRBV11-2 and TRBJ1-2; D might be TRBD1 (6 bases). The CDR3 runs 14 residues. Trimming left V 3 bases short and J 2 bases short, with 10 bases between. Germline assignment: CDR1 SGHAT and CDR2 FQNNGV.